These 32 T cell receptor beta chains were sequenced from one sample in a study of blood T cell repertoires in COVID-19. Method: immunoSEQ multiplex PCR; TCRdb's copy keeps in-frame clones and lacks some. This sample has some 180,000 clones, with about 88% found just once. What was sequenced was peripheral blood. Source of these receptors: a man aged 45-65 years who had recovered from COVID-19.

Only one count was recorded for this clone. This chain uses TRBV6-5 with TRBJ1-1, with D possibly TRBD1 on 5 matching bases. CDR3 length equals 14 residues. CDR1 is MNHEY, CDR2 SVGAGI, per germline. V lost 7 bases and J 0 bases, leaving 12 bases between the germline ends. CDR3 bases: TGTGCCAGCAAGGAGGGACTGTTGAACACTGAAGCTTTCTTT. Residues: CASKEGLLNTEAFF.

The CDR3 loop is CAIGPGLAGGSEISNEQFF. CDR3 nucleotides: TGTGCCATCGGCCCGGGACTAGCGGGAGGGTCTGAGATAAGCAATGAGCAGTTCTTC. V gene TRBV10-3 combines with J gene TRBJ2-1; 16 positions agree with TRBD2. The CDR3 totals 19 residues. Germline CDR1 reads ENHRY; CDR2 reads SYGVKD. With 8 bases clipped from V and 6 bases from J, the junction kept 16 bases outside the gene matches.

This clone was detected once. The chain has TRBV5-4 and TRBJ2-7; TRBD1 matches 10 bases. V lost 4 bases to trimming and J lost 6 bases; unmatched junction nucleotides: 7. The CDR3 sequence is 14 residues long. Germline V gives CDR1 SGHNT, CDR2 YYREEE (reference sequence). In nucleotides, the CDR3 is TGTGCCAGCAGCCCGGGACAGGGGTCGGGCGAGCAGTACTTC. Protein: CASSPGQGSGEQYF.

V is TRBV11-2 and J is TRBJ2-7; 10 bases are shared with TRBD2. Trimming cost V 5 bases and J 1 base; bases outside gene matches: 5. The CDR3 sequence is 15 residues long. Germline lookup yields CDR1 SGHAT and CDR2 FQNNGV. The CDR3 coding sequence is TGTGCCAGCAGCGAGCGGACTAGCGGATCCTACGAGCAGTACTTC. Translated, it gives CASSERTSGSYEQYF.

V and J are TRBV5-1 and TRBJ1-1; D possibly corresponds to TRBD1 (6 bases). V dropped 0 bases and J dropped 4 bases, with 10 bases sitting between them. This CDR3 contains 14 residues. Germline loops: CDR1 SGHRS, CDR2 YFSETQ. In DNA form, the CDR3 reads TGCGCCAGCAGCTTGGGCAGGGGTGGCACTGAAGCTTTCTTT. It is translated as CASSLGRGGTEAFF.

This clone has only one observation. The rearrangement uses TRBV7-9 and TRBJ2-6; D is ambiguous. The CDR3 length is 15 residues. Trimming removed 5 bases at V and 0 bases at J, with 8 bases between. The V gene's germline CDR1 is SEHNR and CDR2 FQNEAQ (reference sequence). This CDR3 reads CASSPFSSGANVLTF. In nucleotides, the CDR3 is TGTGCCAGCAGCCCCTTTAGCTCTGGGGCCAACGTCCTGACTTTC.

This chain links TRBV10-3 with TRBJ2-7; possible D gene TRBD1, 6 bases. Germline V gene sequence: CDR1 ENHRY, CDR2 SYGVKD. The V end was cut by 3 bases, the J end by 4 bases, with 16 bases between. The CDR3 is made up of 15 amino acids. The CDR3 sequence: CAISDSGTPLYEQYF. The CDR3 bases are TGTGCCATCAGTGACTCCGGGACACCTCTTTACGAGCAGTACTTC.

The CDR3 DNA is TGTGCCAGTAGTATCGTGGGGACAGGAGGCACTGAAGCTTTCTTT. Protein product: CASSIVGTGGTEAFF. The gene calls are TRBV19 and TRBJ1-1, with 8 bases lining up with TRBD1. Germline V lookup: CDR1 LNHDA, CDR2 SQIVND (reference sequence). J gave up 4 bases and V 3 bases, and 7 bases lay outside the gene matches. The CDR3 runs 15 residues.

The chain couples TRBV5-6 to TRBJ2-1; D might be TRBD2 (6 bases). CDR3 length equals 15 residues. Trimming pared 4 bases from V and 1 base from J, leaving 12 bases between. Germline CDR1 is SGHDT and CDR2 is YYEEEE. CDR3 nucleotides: TGTGCCAGCAGCGGGGGGACTTCATCCTACAATGAGCAGTTCTTC. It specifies CASSGGTSSYNEQFF.

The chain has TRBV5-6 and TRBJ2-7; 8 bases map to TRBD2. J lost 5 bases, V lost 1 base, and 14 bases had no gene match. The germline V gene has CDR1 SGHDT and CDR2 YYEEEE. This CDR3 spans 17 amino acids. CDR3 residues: CASSLRGASGRRDEQYF. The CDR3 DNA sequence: TGTGCCAGCAGCTTGCGTGGGGCTAGCGGGCGCCGGGACGAGCAGTACTTC.

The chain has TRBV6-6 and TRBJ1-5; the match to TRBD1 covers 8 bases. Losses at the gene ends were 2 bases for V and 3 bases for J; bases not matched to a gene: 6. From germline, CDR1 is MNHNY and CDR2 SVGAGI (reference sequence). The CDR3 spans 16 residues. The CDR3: CASSYGQGWANQPQHF. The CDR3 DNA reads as TGTGCCAGCAGTTACGGACAGGGTTGGGCCAATCAGCCCCAGCATTTT.

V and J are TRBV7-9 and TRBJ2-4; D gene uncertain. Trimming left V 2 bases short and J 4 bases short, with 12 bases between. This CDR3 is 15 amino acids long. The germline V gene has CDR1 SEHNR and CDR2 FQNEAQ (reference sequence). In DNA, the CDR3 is TGTGCCAGCAGCTTACTAGACCAAATTAAAAACATTCAGTACTTC. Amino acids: CASSLLDQIKNIQYF.

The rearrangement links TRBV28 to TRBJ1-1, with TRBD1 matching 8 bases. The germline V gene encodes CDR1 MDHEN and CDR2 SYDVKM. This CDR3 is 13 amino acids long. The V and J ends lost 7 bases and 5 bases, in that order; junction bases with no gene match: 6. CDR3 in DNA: TGTGCCAGCAAGACAGGGGTCGAAACTGAAGCTTTCTTT. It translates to CASKTGVETEAFF.

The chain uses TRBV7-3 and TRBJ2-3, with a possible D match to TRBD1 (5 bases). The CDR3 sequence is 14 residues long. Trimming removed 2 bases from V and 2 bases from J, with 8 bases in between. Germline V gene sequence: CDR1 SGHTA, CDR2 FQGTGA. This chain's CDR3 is CASSLQGYTDTQYF. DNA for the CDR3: TGTGCCAGCAGCTTACAGGGTTACACAGATACGCAGTATTTT.

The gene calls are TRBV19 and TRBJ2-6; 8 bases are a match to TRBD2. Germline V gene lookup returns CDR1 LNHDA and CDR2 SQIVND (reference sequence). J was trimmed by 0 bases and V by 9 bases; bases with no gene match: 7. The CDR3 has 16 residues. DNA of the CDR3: TGTGCCAGCGGGGGGGTGAAACACTCTGGGGCCAACGTCCTGACTTTC. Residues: CASGGVKHSGANVLTF.

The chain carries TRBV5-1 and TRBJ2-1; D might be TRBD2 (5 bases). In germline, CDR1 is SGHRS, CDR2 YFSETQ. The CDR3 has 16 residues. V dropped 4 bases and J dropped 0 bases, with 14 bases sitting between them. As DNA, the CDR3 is TGCGCCAGCAGCCCAGGACTCCCAAGCTCCTACAATGAGCAGTTCTTC. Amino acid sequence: CASSPGLPSSYNEQFF.

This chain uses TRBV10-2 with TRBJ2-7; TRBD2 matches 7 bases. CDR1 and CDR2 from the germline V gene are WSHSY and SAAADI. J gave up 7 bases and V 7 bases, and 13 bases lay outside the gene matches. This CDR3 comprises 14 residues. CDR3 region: CASKGTAREREQYF. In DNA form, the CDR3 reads TGCGCCAGCAAGGGGACTGCGCGGGAGAGGGAGCAGTACTTC.

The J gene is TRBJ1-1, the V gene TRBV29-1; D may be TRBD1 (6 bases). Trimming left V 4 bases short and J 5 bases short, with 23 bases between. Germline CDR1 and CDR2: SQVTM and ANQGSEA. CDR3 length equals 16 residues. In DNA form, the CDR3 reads TGCAGCGTTGGCAGCGGTAGCGGGGGCTTAGGAACTGAAGCTTTCTTT. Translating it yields CSVGSGSGGLGTEAFF.

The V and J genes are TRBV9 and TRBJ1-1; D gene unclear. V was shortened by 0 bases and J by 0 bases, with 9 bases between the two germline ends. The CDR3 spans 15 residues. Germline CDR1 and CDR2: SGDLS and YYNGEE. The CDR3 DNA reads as TGTGCCAGCAGCGTAGAAGTGCACATGAACACTGAAGCTTTCTTT. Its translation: CASSVEVHMNTEAFF.

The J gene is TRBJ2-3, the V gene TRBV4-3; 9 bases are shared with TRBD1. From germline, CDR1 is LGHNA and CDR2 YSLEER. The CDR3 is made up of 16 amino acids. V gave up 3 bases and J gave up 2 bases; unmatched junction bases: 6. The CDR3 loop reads CASSHFRDRDTDTQYF. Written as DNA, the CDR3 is TGCGCCAGCAGCCATTTCAGGGACAGGGACACAGATACGCAGTATTTT.

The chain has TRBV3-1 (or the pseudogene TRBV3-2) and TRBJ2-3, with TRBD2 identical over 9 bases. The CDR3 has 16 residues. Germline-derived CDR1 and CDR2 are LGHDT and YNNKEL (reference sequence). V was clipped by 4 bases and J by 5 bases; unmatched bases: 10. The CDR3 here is CASSPLAGRRRDTQYF. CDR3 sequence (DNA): TGTGCCAGCAGCCCCCTAGCGGGAAGGAGAAGAGATACGCAGTATTTT.

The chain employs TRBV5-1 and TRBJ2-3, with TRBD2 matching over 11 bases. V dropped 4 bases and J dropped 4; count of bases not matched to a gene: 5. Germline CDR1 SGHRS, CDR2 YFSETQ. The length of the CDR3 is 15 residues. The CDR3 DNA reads TGCGCCAGCAGCGGATTAGCGGGAGGGCCAGATACGCAGTATTTT. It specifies CASSGLAGGPDTQYF.

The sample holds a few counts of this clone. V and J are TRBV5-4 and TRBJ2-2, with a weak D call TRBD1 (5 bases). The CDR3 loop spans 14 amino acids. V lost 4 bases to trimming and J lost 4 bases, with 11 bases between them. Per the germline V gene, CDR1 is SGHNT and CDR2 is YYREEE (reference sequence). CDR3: CASSPRQSTGELFF. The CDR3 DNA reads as TGTGCCAGCAGCCCCCGACAGTCCACCGGGGAGCTGTTTTTT.

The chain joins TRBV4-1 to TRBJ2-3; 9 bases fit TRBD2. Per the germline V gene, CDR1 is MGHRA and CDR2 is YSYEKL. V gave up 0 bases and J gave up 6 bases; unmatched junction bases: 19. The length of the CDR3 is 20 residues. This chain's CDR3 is CASSQDFRPPGGGRADTQYF. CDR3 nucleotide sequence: TGCGCCAGCAGCCAAGATTTCAGACCCCCGGGCGGCGGGAGGGCCGATACGCAGTATTTT.

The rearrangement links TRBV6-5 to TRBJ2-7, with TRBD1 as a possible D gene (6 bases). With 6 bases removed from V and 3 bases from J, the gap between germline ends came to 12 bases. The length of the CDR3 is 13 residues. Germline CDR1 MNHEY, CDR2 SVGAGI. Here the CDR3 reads CASSLTGRYEQYF. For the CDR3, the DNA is TGTGCCAGCAGCCTAACAGGGCGCTACGAGCAGTACTTC.

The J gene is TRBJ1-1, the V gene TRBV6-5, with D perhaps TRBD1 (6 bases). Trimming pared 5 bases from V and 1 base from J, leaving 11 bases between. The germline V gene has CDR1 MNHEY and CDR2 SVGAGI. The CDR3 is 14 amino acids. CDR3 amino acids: CASSTRTANTEAFF. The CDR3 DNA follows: TGTGCCAGCAGTACCCGGACAGCGAACACTGAAGCTTTCTTT.

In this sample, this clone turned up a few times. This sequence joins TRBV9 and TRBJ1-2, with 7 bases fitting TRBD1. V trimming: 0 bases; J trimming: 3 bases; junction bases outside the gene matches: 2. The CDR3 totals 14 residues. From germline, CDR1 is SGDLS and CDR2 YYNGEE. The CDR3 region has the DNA TGTGCCAGCAGCGTAGGGACAGGCCACTATGGCTACACCTTC. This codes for CASSVGTGHYGYTF.

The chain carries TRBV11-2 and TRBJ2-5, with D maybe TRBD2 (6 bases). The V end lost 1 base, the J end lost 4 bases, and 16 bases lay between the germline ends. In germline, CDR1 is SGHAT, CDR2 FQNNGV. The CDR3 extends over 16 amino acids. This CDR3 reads CASSLAGGGSGETQYF. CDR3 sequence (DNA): TGTGCCAGCAGCTTAGCCGGGGGTGGAAGCGGAGAGACCCAGTACTTC. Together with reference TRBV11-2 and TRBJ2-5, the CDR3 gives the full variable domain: EAGVAQSPRYKIIEKRQSVAFWCNPISGHATLYWYQQILGQGPKLLIQFQNNGVVDDSQLPKDRFSAERLKGVDSTLKIQPAKLEDSAVYLCASSLAGGGSGETQYFGPGTRLLVL.

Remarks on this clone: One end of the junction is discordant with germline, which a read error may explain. The CDR3, as DNA: TGCAGCGTCGAAGGCGGACAGGGATACTACAATGAGCAGTTCTTC. Residues: CSVEGGQGYYNEQFF. The chain has TRBV29-1 and TRBJ2-1; 8 bases fit TRBD1. There are 15 residues in the CDR3. Germline assignment: CDR1 SQVTM and CDR2 ANQGSEA.

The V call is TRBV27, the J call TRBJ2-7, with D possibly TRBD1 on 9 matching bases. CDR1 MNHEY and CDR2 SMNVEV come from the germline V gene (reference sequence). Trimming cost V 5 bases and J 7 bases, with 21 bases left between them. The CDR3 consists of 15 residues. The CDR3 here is CASSHGTGPGGEQYF. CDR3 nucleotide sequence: TGTGCCAGCAGTCATGGGACAGGGCCGGGGGGGGAGCAGTACTTC.

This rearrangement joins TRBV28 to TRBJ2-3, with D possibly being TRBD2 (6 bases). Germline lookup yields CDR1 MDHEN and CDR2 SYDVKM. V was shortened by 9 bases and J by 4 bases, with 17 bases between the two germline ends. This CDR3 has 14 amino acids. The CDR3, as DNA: TGTGCCAGTGGCGGGACCCATCGTGCAGATACGCAGTATTTT. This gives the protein CASGGTHRADTQYF.

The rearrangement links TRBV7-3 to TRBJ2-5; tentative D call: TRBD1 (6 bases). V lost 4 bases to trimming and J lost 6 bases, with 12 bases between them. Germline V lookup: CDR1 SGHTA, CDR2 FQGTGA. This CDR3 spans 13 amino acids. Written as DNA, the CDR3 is TGTGCCAGCAGCTCGCAACAGGGCCAGACCCAGTACTTC. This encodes CASSSQQGQTQYF.